Listed below are T cell receptor beta chains from one sample, sequenced in a study of vaccination and CD4 T cells after COVID-19. MiXCR, applied by TCRdb to the PCR reads, yields one record per CDR3 protein. The sample contains some 10,000 distinct CDR3 sequences, approximately 50% of which appear only once. These receptors are not linked to any known antigen. The sample comprised CD4+ T cells from blood, cultured in vitro. All receptors come from a human donor who had recovered from COVID-19. Both conserved end residues are part of each CDR3. A D gene is named only where the DNA matches it firmly. Expanded clones get a size class; other rows say once, few or many, or leave the size out.

CDR3aa: CASKLQGSGEQFF
CDR3nt: TGTGCCAGCAAGCTACAAGGGTCGGGTGAGCAGTTCTTC
abundance: NA
v_gene: TRBV5-8
d_gene: NA
j_gene: TRBJ2-1

CDR3aa: CARTPGQGSQPQHF
CDR3nt: TGTGCCAGAACCCCCGGACAGGGTAGTCAGCCCCAGCATTTT
abundance: few
v_gene: TRBV5-3
d_gene: TRBD1
j_gene: TRBJ1-5

CDR3aa: CASSVDGGKAKNIQYF
CDR3nt: TGTGCCAGCAGTGTAGATGGGGGGAAAGCCAAAAACATTCAGTACTTC
abundance: few
v_gene: TRBV2
d_gene: NA
j_gene: TRBJ2-4

CDR3aa: CASSFMGDYGYTF
CDR3nt: TGTGCCAGCAGTTTCATGGGGGACTATGGCTACACCTTC
abundance: NA
v_gene: TRBV12-3/TRBV12-4
d_gene: NA
j_gene: TRBJ1-2

CDR3aa: CASSYTPGDTEAFF
CDR3nt: TGTGCCAGCAGTTACACCCCGGGCGACACTGAAGCTTTCTTT
abundance: NA
v_gene: TRBV6-5
d_gene: NA
j_gene: TRBJ1-1

CDR3aa: CASRILQGMPIGYTF
CDR3nt: TGTGCCAGCAGAATCCTCCAGGGGATGCCTATTGGCTACACCTTC
abundance: few
v_gene: TRBV6-2/TRBV6-3
d_gene: NA
j_gene: TRBJ1-2

CDR3aa: CASKHRDISGNTIYF
CDR3nt: TGTGCCAGCAAACACAGGGATATCTCTGGAAACACCATATATTTT
abundance: NA
v_gene: TRBV12-3/TRBV12-4
d_gene: NA
j_gene: TRBJ1-3

CDR3aa: CASRTSGVPSYNEQFF
CDR3nt: TGTGCCAGTCGGACTAGCGGGGTTCCCTCCTACAATGAGCAGTTCTTC
abundance: few
v_gene: TRBV27
d_gene: TRBD2
j_gene: TRBJ2-1

CDR3aa: CASSLEGGDGQPQHF
CDR3nt: TGCGCCAGCAGCTTGGAGGGGGGGGATGGTCAGCCCCAGCATTTT
abundance: few
v_gene: TRBV5-1
d_gene: NA
j_gene: TRBJ1-5

CDR3aa: CASSSDRPPYGYTF
CDR3nt: TGTGCCAGCAGTTCTGACAGGCCCCCCTATGGCTACACCTTC
abundance: NA
v_gene: TRBV6-5
d_gene: NA
j_gene: TRBJ1-2

CDR3aa: CASSETGNYGYTF
CDR3nt: TGTGCCAGCAGTGAAACAGGGAACTATGGCTACACCTTC
abundance: few
v_gene: TRBV6-1
d_gene: NA
j_gene: TRBJ1-2

CDR3aa: CASSLTSSADTQYF
CDR3nt: TGTGCCAGCAGTTTGACTAGTTCCGCAGATACGCAGTATTTT
abundance: once
v_gene: TRBV6-2/TRBV6-3
d_gene: NA
j_gene: TRBJ2-3

CDR3aa: CASSAGYTEAFF
CDR3nt: TGTGCCAGCAGCGCAGGGTACACTGAAGCTTTCTTT
abundance: few
v_gene: TRBV2
d_gene: NA
j_gene: TRBJ1-1

CDR3aa: CSADGVAGGGRETQYF
CDR3nt: TGCAGTGCTGATGGGGTAGCGGGAGGGGGCAGGGAGACCCAGTACTTC
abundance: few
v_gene: TRBV20-1
d_gene: TRBD2
j_gene: TRBJ2-5

CDR3aa: CSVEYGYF
CDR3nt: TGCAGCGTTGAATACGGATATTTT
abundance: NA
v_gene: TRBV29-1
d_gene: NA
j_gene: TRBJ2-3

CDR3aa: CASSTGFRPQHF
CDR3nt: TGTGCCAGTAGCACAGGGTTCCGGCCCCAGCATTTT
abundance: few
v_gene: TRBV19
d_gene: NA
j_gene: TRBJ1-5

CDR3aa: CASSFGLAGRTDTQYF
CDR3nt: TGTGCCAGCAGCTTCGGACTAGCGGGGCGCACAGATACGCAGTATTTT
abundance: NA
v_gene: TRBV7-8
d_gene: TRBD2
j_gene: TRBJ2-3

CDR3aa: CASKLQGYGYTF
CDR3nt: TGTGCCAGTAAACTACAGGGTTATGGCTACACCTTC
abundance: NA
v_gene: TRBV19
d_gene: NA
j_gene: TRBJ1-2

CDR3aa: CASSLSGDNEQFF
CDR3nt: TGTGCCAGCAGCTTAAGTGGAGACAATGAGCAGTTCTTC
abundance: NA
v_gene: TRBV11-1
d_gene: NA
j_gene: TRBJ2-1

CDR3aa: CASSFPGRGETQYF
CDR3nt: TGTGCCAGCAGCTTCCCCGGGAGAGGAGAGACCCAGTACTTC
abundance: NA
v_gene: TRBV7-2
d_gene: NA
j_gene: TRBJ2-5

CDR3aa: CASSIYYRDGYTF
CDR3nt: TGTGCCAGTAGTATCTATTACAGGGACGGCTACACCTTC
abundance: few
v_gene: TRBV19
d_gene: NA
j_gene: TRBJ1-2

CDR3aa: CASSTFRQETQYF
CDR3nt: TGTGCCAGCAGCACATTTAGACAAGAGACCCAGTACTTC
abundance: NA
v_gene: TRBV6-2/TRBV6-3
d_gene: NA
j_gene: TRBJ2-5

CDR3aa: CATSDGGMSYGYTF
CDR3nt: TGTGCCACCAGTGACGGGGGAATGAGCTATGGCTACACCTTC
abundance: few
v_gene: TRBV24-1
d_gene: NA
j_gene: TRBJ1-2

CDR3aa: CATSEGGPYEKLFF
CDR3nt: TGTGCCACCAGTGAAGGGGGACCGTATGAAAAACTGTTTTTT
abundance: NA
v_gene: TRBV24-1
d_gene: NA
j_gene: TRBJ1-4

CDR3aa: CASRRGGRGSDTQYF
CDR3nt: TGTGCCAGCAGGAGGGGCGGGAGAGGGTCAGATACGCAGTATTTT
abundance: few
v_gene: TRBV2
d_gene: TRBD2
j_gene: TRBJ2-3

CDR3aa: CASSDQGGVNEAFF
CDR3nt: TGTGCCAGCAGTGACCAGGGTGGAGTTAATGAAGCTTTCTTT
abundance: NA
v_gene: TRBV7-2
d_gene: NA
j_gene: TRBJ1-1

CDR3aa: CAGRYKGYTF
CDR3nt: TGTGCGGGACGCTACAAGGGCTACACCTTC
abundance: NA
v_gene: TRBV19
d_gene: NA
j_gene: TRBJ1-2

CDR3aa: CASSLYTRANYGYTF
CDR3nt: TGTGCCAGCAGCTTATACACGAGAGCTAACTATGGCTACACCTTC
abundance: NA
v_gene: TRBV7-9
d_gene: NA
j_gene: TRBJ1-2

CDR3aa: CASSLGTAYGYTF
CDR3nt: TGTGCCAGCAGTTTAGGCACAGCTTATGGCTACACCTTC
abundance: NA
v_gene: TRBV27
d_gene: NA
j_gene: TRBJ1-2

CDR3aa: CSAFTRRETLSDTQYF
CDR3nt: TGCAGTGCTTTTACCAGGCGGGAGACTCTCTCAGATACGCAGTATTTT
abundance: NA
v_gene: TRBV20-1
d_gene: TRBD2
j_gene: TRBJ2-3

CDR3aa: CATSRGLSGGSTDTQYF
CDR3nt: TGTGCCACCAGCAGAGGATTAAGCGGGGGGTCGACAGATACGCAGTATTTT
abundance: once
v_gene: TRBV15
d_gene: TRBD2
j_gene: TRBJ2-3

CDR3aa: CASSLDAGGAEQFF
CDR3nt: TGCGCCAGCAGCTTGGATGCGGGAGGAGCTGAGCAGTTCTTC
abundance: NA
v_gene: TRBV5-1
d_gene: TRBD2
j_gene: TRBJ2-1

CDR3aa: CASSYGTSGTEF
CDR3nt: TGTGCCAGCAGCTACGGGACTAGCGGGACCGAATTC
abundance: NA
v_gene: TRBV7-2
d_gene: TRBD2
j_gene: TRBJ2-7

CDR3aa: CASRLFDRGVEAFF
CDR3nt: TGCGCCAGCAGGCTCTTTGACAGGGGGGTAGAAGCTTTCTTT
abundance: few
v_gene: TRBV5-1
d_gene: TRBD1
j_gene: TRBJ1-1

CDR3aa: CASSEQGEIYGYTF
CDR3nt: TGTGCCAGCAGTGAACAGGGTGAGATCTATGGCTACACCTTC
abundance: few
v_gene: TRBV2
d_gene: NA
j_gene: TRBJ1-2

CDR3aa: CASSLVARDTQYF
CDR3nt: TGTGCCAGCAGCTTAGTAGCCAGGGATACGCAGTATTTT
abundance: NA
v_gene: TRBV11-2
d_gene: NA
j_gene: TRBJ2-3

CDR3aa: CATSAAGDTQYF
CDR3nt: TGTGCCACCTCGGCGGCGGGAGATACGCAGTATTTT
abundance: NA
v_gene: TRBV6-4
d_gene: NA
j_gene: TRBJ2-3

CDR3aa: CASSPLDSNQPQHF
CDR3nt: TGTGCCAGCTCACCACTCGACAGCAATCAGCCCCAGCATTTT
abundance: NA
v_gene: TRBV18
d_gene: NA
j_gene: TRBJ1-5

CDR3aa: CATSDYPTGRTYNEQFF
CDR3nt: TGTGCCACCAGTGATTATCCCACGGGCCGGACTTACAATGAGCAGTTCTTC
abundance: NA
v_gene: TRBV24-1
d_gene: NA
j_gene: TRBJ2-1

CDR3aa: CASSQLDRESLDTF
CDR3nt: TGCGCCAGCAGCCAACTCGACAGGGAATCGTTGGACACCTTC
abundance: once
v_gene: TRBV4-3
d_gene: TRBD1
j_gene: TRBJ1-2

CDR3aa: CASSVGDTEAFF
CDR3nt: TGTGCCAGCAGTGTAGGGGACACTGAAGCTTTCTTT
abundance: NA
v_gene: TRBV28
d_gene: NA
j_gene: TRBJ1-1

CDR3aa: CSARAGRRTGELFF
CDR3nt: TGCAGTGCCCGGGCAGGGCGTCGGACCGGGGAGCTGTTTTTT
abundance: few
v_gene: TRBV20-1
d_gene: NA
j_gene: TRBJ2-2

CDR3aa: CASSSSGYSGYTF
CDR3nt: TGTGCCAGCTCATCGTCTGGGTATTCTGGCTACACCTTC
abundance: NA
v_gene: TRBV18
d_gene: NA
j_gene: TRBJ1-2

CDR3aa: CASSLTGAPNTGELFF
CDR3nt: TGTGCCAGCAGCTTGACAGGGGCCCCAAACACCGGGGAGCTGTTTTTT
abundance: NA
v_gene: TRBV7-2
d_gene: TRBD1
j_gene: TRBJ2-2

CDR3aa: CASSSPGQGGGYTF
CDR3nt: TGTGCCAGCAGTTCCCCCGGACAGGGGGGCGGCTACACCTTC
abundance: NA
v_gene: TRBV27
d_gene: TRBD1
j_gene: TRBJ1-2

CDR3aa: CASSSTGTNSYEQYF
CDR3nt: TGTGCCAGCTCATCAACCGGGACTAACTCCTACGAGCAGTACTTC
abundance: NA
v_gene: TRBV18
d_gene: TRBD2
j_gene: TRBJ2-7

CDR3aa: CASSLSPQATNEKLFF
CDR3nt: TGTGCCAGCAGCCTCTCCCCGCAAGCAACTAATGAAAAACTGTTTTTT
abundance: NA
v_gene: TRBV27
d_gene: NA
j_gene: TRBJ1-4

CDR3aa: CSARDPAGGHFDTQYF
CDR3nt: TGCAGTGCTAGAGATCCGGCGGGGGGGCACTTTGATACGCAGTATTTT
abundance: NA
v_gene: TRBV20-1
d_gene: TRBD2
j_gene: TRBJ2-3

CDR3aa: CATKGIRGGYTF
CDR3nt: TGTGCCACCAAAGGAATCAGGGGTGGCTACACCTTC
abundance: NA
v_gene: TRBV24-1
d_gene: NA
j_gene: TRBJ1-2

CDR3aa: CASSQGRSTVEAFF
CDR3nt: TGTGCCAGCAGCCAGGGTCGATCGACCGTTGAAGCTTTCTTT
abundance: NA
v_gene: TRBV14
d_gene: NA
j_gene: TRBJ1-1

CDR3aa: CASSPGPVGAFF
CDR3nt: TGTGCCAGCAGTCCGGGGCCGGTGGGCGCTTTCTTT
abundance: NA
v_gene: TRBV7-2
d_gene: NA
j_gene: TRBJ1-1

CDR3aa: CASRPDRVPTEAFF
CDR3nt: TGTGCCAGCAGACCGGACAGGGTGCCCACTGAAGCTTTCTTT
abundance: few
v_gene: TRBV6-1
d_gene: TRBD1
j_gene: TRBJ1-1

CDR3aa: CASSSDGPSSPLHF
CDR3nt: TGTGCCAGCAGTTCTGACGGTCCCAGTTCACCCCTCCACTTT
abundance: NA
v_gene: TRBV6-4
d_gene: NA
j_gene: TRBJ1-6

CDR3aa: CASSPLGTVINYGYTF
CDR3nt: TGTGCCAGCAGTCCATTAGGTACAGTAATAAACTATGGCTACACCTTC
abundance: NA
v_gene: TRBV12-3/TRBV12-4
d_gene: NA
j_gene: TRBJ1-2

CDR3aa: CASSRGGAGGNSPLHF
CDR3nt: TGTGCCAGCAGTAGGGGGGGGGCAGGGGGCAATTCACCCCTCCACTTT
abundance: NA
v_gene: TRBV6-1
d_gene: TRBD1
j_gene: TRBJ1-6